Listed here is a single T cell receptor beta chain. Its antigen is not identified. The record originates from a study of T cell responses to AZD1222 COVID-19 vaccine. Assay used: immunoSEQ multiplex PCR; TCRdb lists only in-frame clones, some missing. The sample contains some 180,000 clones, 80% to 95% of which appear only once. The CDR3 loop spans 17 amino acids. Trimming cost V 0 bases and J 2 bases; bases outside gene matches: 4. Per the germline V gene, CDR1 is LGHDT and CDR2 is YNNKEL (reference sequence). Study conclusions and caveats: Mostly white British, mostly female donors; authors suggested clonal diversity may be underestimated. Scientists sampled the repertoires only once the peak T cell response had passed.

The clonotype comes from an adult who received the AZD1222 COVID-19 vaccine. This chain links TRBV3-1 (or the pseudogene TRBV3-2) with TRBJ2-2; 9 bases align to TRBD2. This sample comprised peripheral blood, obtained 28 days after the second AZD1222 dose. The CDR3: CASSQERGGRNTGELFF. DNA of the CDR3: TGTGCCAGCAGCCAAGAGCGGGGGGGCCGAAACACCGGGGAGCTGTTTTTT.